These T cell receptor beta chains were read from a single sample in a study of shared clonotypes between healthy human individuals. The table came from immunoSEQ multiplex PCR; TCRdb's copy has only in-frame clones and leaves some out. The top ten clones hold over 0.12% of a sample with a few million clones, more than 80% of them seen once. The sample was naive CD4+ T cells sorted from blood. These receptors came from a young man in good health. Both conserved end residues are part of each CDR3.

v_call | cdr3_aa
TRBV5-4 | CASSLAGLAGVYEQYF
TRBV28 | CASSPRTGVADTQYF
TRBV5-6 | CASSLGTANNEQFF
TRBV29-1 | CSVGGRLNTEAFF
TRBV2 | CASSEELREQFF
TRBV5-4 | CASSFFRDADTQYF
TRBV19 | CASSPGVQNIQYF
TRBV6-5 | CASSFGGTDTQYF
TRBV6-1 | CASSDRVGGYTF
TRBV5-1 | CASSPGTPVWGLYEQYF
TRBV5-5 | CASSFLSNTEAFF
TRBV7-9 | CASSPRAGNSPLHF
TRBV6-4 | CASSDKGLDEKLFF
TRBV11-2 | CASSSWPAKETQYF
TRBV2 | CASSAVLAGSYEQYF
TRBV11-2 | CASSYTSGGAVETQYF
TRBV30 | CAWGGTAPETQYF
TRBV6-5 | CASSRLGGEQFF
TRBV10-3 | CAARQMNTEAFF
TRBV5-1 | CASSLVPSWGSAGGNTIYF
TRBV7-9 | CASSPGTGYGYTF
TRBV9 | CASSPQGTYYNEQFF
TRBV4-1 | CASSQEKRGLAGRPSTDTQYF
TRBV4-3 | CASSSHTNTGELFF
TRBV9 | CASSVVGDTEAFF
TRBV30 | CAWSVGGTGANVLTF
TRBV6-5 | CASSKGTAYEQYF
TRBV30 | CAWGHASTDTQYF
TRBV20-1 | CSASFGYTF
TRBV11-2 | CASSLDLVAGGQETQYF
TRBV5-1 | CASSSGRGLFNSPLHF
TRBV28 | CASRGQGADTQYF
TRBV6-1 | CASSEAGSNRVAEAFF
TRBV6-6 | CASSYSGWGTDTQYF
TRBV5-1 | CASNDPGTGTQYF
TRBV6-5 | CASSAPGGRRYEQYF
TRBV2 | CASSVLQMNTEAFF
TRBV6-1 | CASSPRGTAAYEQYF
TRBV9 | CASSVGSGETQYF
TRBV27 | CASRASGTEAFF
TRBV5-5 | CASSWAFNEKLFF
TRBV4-3 | CATRLSRTYNEQFF
TRBV28 | CASSFSGLAGSGETQYF
TRBV10-3 | CATMPGTGSGMTLEKLFF
TRBV6-1 | CASSDRGEKLFF
TRBV2 | CASSGTGNYGYTF
TRBV7-9 | CASSLGRTVANTGELFF